This T cell receptor (beta chain) was captured in a study of blood T cell repertoires in COVID-19. On the study more broadly: T cells, B-cell-depleted T cells, or PBMCs supplied cDNA or gDNA.

CDR1 and CDR2 from the germline V gene are SQVTM and ANQGSEA. V trimming: 6 bases; J trimming: 5 bases; junction bases outside the gene matches: 4. The CDR3 runs 12 residues. Original methodology: Estimates of nucleated cell counts were drawn from the amplification of reference gene primers. Clones were read by immunoSEQ multiplex PCR, and TCRdb kept only the in-frame ones, dropping some. The D gene and trimming were derived from the DNA, and the V and J assignments and clone size from that table. The table has about 280,000 clones, roughly 85% seen once. The origin of this receptor is a human donor in a cohort sampled during active COVID-19. The sample consisted of peripheral blood. The V and J genes are TRBV29-1 and TRBJ2-1, with 7 bases aligning to TRBD2. Here the CDR3 DNA reads TGCAGCGTGGCTAGCGGAAACAATGAGCAGTTCTTC. Translated, it gives CSVASGNNEQFF.